The source of this T cell receptor (beta chain) is a study of cytotoxic CD8 clonotypes in ibrutinib-treated CLL. Study-level background: By median around 69 months, about twelve had progressed and around 15 stayed remitted; responses had been 2 complete and around 25 partial. Once patients had received a median about eleven months of treatment, range 6 to 36, response samples were obtained.

The table came from immunoSEQ multiplex PCR; TCRdb's copy has only in-frame clones and leaves some out. The sample consists of tens of thousands of clones, 90% of them appearing once. CDR1 is LGHNA, CDR2 YSLEER, per germline. The CDR3 spans 20 residues. V shed 2 bases and J 9 bases; nucleotides not matched to a gene: 24. Worth noting for this clone: Its cognate antigen is unknown.

Study-wide points: Starting clonality was above that of age-matched healthy donors and tracked circulating CD8+ T-cell counts. For progressing versus sustained-remission patients, sampling times were not the same.

Sequencing used PBMCs, obtained after 12 months of ibrutinib treatment. The receptor's source is a human donor with chronic lymphocytic leukemia. The chain carries TRBV4-3 and TRBJ2-1, with 8 bases identical to TRBD2. CDR3 sequence (DNA): TGCGCCAGCAGCCAATCCCCCCCCGTCCGGGGGGGGCGCTTTTTACGTGAGCAGTTCTTC. This gives the protein CASSQSPPVRGGRFLREQFF.